This T cell receptor (beta chain) was sequenced for a study of TIL therapy for anti-PD-1-resistant metastatic lung cancer. The time point denotes: pre-treatment sample, taken before nivolumab and TIL therapy. Tumor tissue came from excised metastases, mostly pleural nodules or supraclavicular lymph nodes. This was the immunoSEQ v3 assay. This table comes from immunoSEQ multiplex PCR, and its TCRdb copy is limited to in-frame clones, with some not included. The sample yields about 100,000 clones, about three fifths seen once. CDR3 length: 15 amino acids. Per the germline V gene, CDR1 is GTSNPN and CDR2 is SVGIG (reference sequence). The V gene lost 5 bases and the J gene lost 7 bases, with 18 bases spanning the gap.

The sample was tumor tissue, taken at baseline. This chain uses TRBV30 with TRBJ1-6; weak D call: TRBD1 (5 bases). This clonotype was sampled from a person aged 25-85 years with non-small cell lung cancer. CDR3: CAWARGGTQNSPLHF. CDR3 bases: TGTGCCTGGGCAAGAGGTGGGACTCAGAATTCACCCCTCCACTTT. Complete variable domain (other parts from reference TRBV30 and TRBJ1-6): SQTIHQWPATLVQPVGSPLSLECTVEGTSNPNLYWYRQAAGRGLQLLFYSVGIGQISSEVPQNLSASRPQDRQFILSSKKLLLSDSGFYLCAWARGGTQNSPLHFGNGTRLTVT.